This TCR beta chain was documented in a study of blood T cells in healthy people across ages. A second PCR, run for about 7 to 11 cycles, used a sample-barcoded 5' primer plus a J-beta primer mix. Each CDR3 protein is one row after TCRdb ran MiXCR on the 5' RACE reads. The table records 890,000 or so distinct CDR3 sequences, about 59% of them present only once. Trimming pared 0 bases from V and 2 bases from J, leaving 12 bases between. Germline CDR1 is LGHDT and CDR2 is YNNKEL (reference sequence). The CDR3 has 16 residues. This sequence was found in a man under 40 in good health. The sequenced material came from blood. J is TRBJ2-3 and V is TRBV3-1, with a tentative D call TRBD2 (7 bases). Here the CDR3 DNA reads TGTGCCAGCAGCCAAGACGGGGGGCTGATCACAGATACGCAGTATTTT. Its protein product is CASSQDGGLITDTQYF.